What follows are 18 T cell receptor beta chains derived from one specimen sequenced in a study of blood T cell repertoires in COVID-19. Generated by immunoSEQ multiplex PCR, the TCRdb table keeps only in-frame clones and is missing some. The sample lists roughly 250,000 clones; about nine tenths were seen once. The sequenced sample consisted of peripheral blood. Receptors were obtained from a person in their late teens or twenties with COVID-19, enrolled during active disease.

There are a few counts of this clone. This chain joins TRBV11-2 and TRBJ2-7; D is possibly TRBD2 (7 bases). The length of the CDR3 is 15 residues. The germline V and J ends were trimmed by 2 bases and 2 bases, with 13 bases remaining between them. Germline-derived CDR1 and CDR2 are SGHAT and FQNNGV. As DNA, the CDR3 is TGTGCCAGCAGCTTAACAGGGAGCGGGGCCTACGAGCAGTACTTC. Translation gives CASSLTGSGAYEQYF.

The chain recombines TRBV4-3 with TRBJ2-5, with D hard to call. The CDR3 loop spans 13 amino acids. V lost 2 bases to trimming and J lost 2 bases, with 6 bases between them. Germline CDR1 LGHNA, CDR2 YSLEER. This CDR3 reads CASSQRLQETQYF. The DNA of the CDR3 is TGCGCCAGCAGCCAAAGACTTCAAGAGACCCAGTACTTC.

The J gene is TRBJ2-1, the V gene TRBV24-1, with a possible D match to TRBD1 (6 bases). Trimming pared 10 bases from V and 8 bases from J, leaving 17 bases between. Looked up from germline, CDR1 is KGHDR and CDR2 is SFDVKD. This CDR3 region has 13 residues. The CDR3 reads CATGAPHGHEQFF. For the CDR3, the DNA is TGTGCCACGGGGGCCCCCCACGGCCATGAGCAGTTCTTC.

The CDR3 sequence is CASGTGVREQYF. CDR3 nucleotide sequence: TGTGCCAGCGGGACAGGGGTACGCGAGCAGTACTTC. The V call is TRBV6-5, the J call TRBJ2-7; 10 nucleotides match TRBD1. This CDR3 region has 12 residues. J was trimmed by 6 bases and V by 8 bases; bases with no gene match: 4. Per the germline V gene, CDR1 is MNHEY and CDR2 is SVGAGI.

V is TRBV12-3 or TRBV12-4 and J is TRBJ1-1; D gene ambiguous. The V and J ends lost 1 base and 5 bases respectively, with 8 bases between them. The CDR3 has 13 residues. In DNA, the CDR3 is TGTGCCAGCAGTTTAGGTGTCTTAACTGAAGCTTTCTTT. Protein sequence: CASSLGVLTEAFF.

This clone was detected only a few times. V is TRBV24-1 and J is TRBJ2-3, with 8 bases fitting TRBD1. J was trimmed by 4 bases and V by 9 bases; bases with no gene match: 5. CDR1 is KGHDR and CDR2 is SFDVKD in the germline V gene. The CDR3 length is 13 residues. CDR3 sequence reads: CATQQGVSDTQYF. The CDR3, as DNA: TGTGCCACCCAACAGGGGGTCTCAGATACGCAGTATTTT.

J is TRBJ2-7 and V is TRBV5-1; TRBD2 agrees at 11 bases. CDR3 size: 16 residues. The junction had 8 bases not matched to a gene; V was cut back by 4 bases and J by 2 bases. Germline V gene sequence: CDR1 SGHRS, CDR2 YFSETQ. The DNA for the CDR3 is TGCGCCAGCAGCCCGATCAATAGCGGGGGGGCCTACGAGCAGTACTTC. It encodes CASSPINSGGAYEQYF. Complete variable domain (other parts from reference TRBV5-1 and TRBJ2-7): KAGVTQTPRYLIKTRGQQVTLSCSPISGHRSVSWYQQTPGQGLQFLFEYFSETQRNKGNFPGRFSGRQFSNSRSEMNVSTLELGDSALYLCASSPINSGGAYEQYFGPGTRLTVT.

The J gene is TRBJ2-7, the V gene TRBV5-5; 8 bases fit TRBD2. Unmatched junction bases numbered 16, after V lost 0 bases and J lost 2 bases. The CDR3 extends over 19 amino acids. CDR1 and CDR2 from the germline V gene are SGHKS and YYEKEE (reference sequence). As DNA, the CDR3 is TGTGCCAGCAGCTTGGCCTTCATTGCGGCCGGGGGGGTAACCTACGAGCAGTACTTC. It codes for CASSLAFIAAGGVTYEQYF. The full variable domain, in which reference TRBV5-5 and TRBJ2-7 provide the parts outside the CDR3, is DAGVTQSPTHLIKTRGQQVTLRCSPISGHKSVSWYQQVLGQGPQFIFQYYEKEERGRGNFPDRFSARQFPNYSSELNVNALLLGDSALYLCASSLAFIAAGGVTYEQYFGPGTRLTVT.

The chain's CDR3 is CASSPRDRGRWYEQYF. In DNA, the CDR3 is TGTGCCAGCAGCCCCCGGGACAGGGGGCGGTGGTACGAGCAGTACTTC. This rearrangement joins TRBV7-9 to TRBJ2-7; 12 bases align to TRBD1. V was pared by 5 bases and J by 4 bases, with 9 bases of the junction left unmatched. Germline lookup yields CDR1 SEHNR and CDR2 FQNEAQ (reference sequence). This CDR3 has 16 residues.

This chain joins TRBV4-1 and TRBJ2-3; no firm D call. In germline, CDR1 is MGHRA, CDR2 YSYEKL. Deletions cut 2 bases from V and 2 bases from J, with 2 bases between. CDR3 size: 12 residues. The CDR3 region is CASSQYTDTQYF. The CDR3 DNA reads TGCGCCAGCAGCCAATACACAGATACGCAGTATTTT.

The chain is built from TRBV19 and TRBJ2-6, with D possibly being TRBD1 (5 bases). From germline, CDR1 is LNHDA and CDR2 SQIVND (reference sequence). CDR3 length equals 14 residues. Trimming took off 10 bases at V and 0 bases at J, with 10 bases between the two ends. In DNA form, the CDR3 reads TGTGCCACTTCAGGGTTCTCTGGGGCCAACGTCCTGACTTTC. Translated: CATSGFSGANVLTF.

The CDR3 region has the DNA TGTGCCAGCAGGCGGTTAGAGGGGGAGCTGTTTTTT. Residues: CASRRLEGELFF. This chain uses TRBV27 with TRBJ2-2; D is ambiguous. Germline values: CDR1 MNHEY, CDR2 SMNVEV (reference sequence). The CDR3 is 12 residues long. Trimming took 6 bases from V and 8 from J, leaving 10 bases between them.

The V and J genes are TRBV11-2 and TRBJ2-6; D not certain. CDR1 is SGHAT, CDR2 FQNNGV, per germline. V was cut by 4 bases and J by 0 bases, with 13 bases left in between. There are 17 residues in the CDR3. The CDR3 protein is CASSSPKTGSGANVLTF. CDR3 in DNA: TGTGCCAGCAGCTCTCCCAAGACGGGCTCTGGGGCCAACGTCCTGACTTTC.

This rearrangement joins TRBV5-4 to TRBJ1-4, with 9 bases aligning to TRBD1. J was trimmed by 5 bases and V by 0 bases; bases with no gene match: 2. CDR3 length equals 15 residues. Germline V lookup: CDR1 SGHNT, CDR2 YYREEE (reference sequence). Written as DNA, the CDR3 is TGTGCCAGCAGCTTGGGAGGACAGGGGAATGAAAAACTGTTTTTT. It is translated as CASSLGGQGNEKLFF.

The CDR3 region is CASSLMADRAYEQYF. Here the CDR3 DNA reads TGTGCCAGCAGCTTAATGGCGGACAGAGCCTACGAGCAGTACTTC. The chain combines TRBV7-2 with TRBJ2-7; TRBD1 is a possible D gene (6 bases). The CDR3 consists of 15 residues. Trimming pared 2 bases from V and 2 bases from J, leaving 13 bases between. CDR1 is SGHTA and CDR2 is FQGNSA in the germline V gene.

The chain links TRBV24-1 to TRBJ2-7, with TRBD1 matching over 8 bases. The CDR3 extends over 12 amino acids. V lost 10 bases, J lost 6 bases, and 7 bases stayed unmatched. In germline, CDR1 is KGHDR, CDR2 SFDVKD. The CDR3 sequence: CATSTGVGEQYF. The CDR3 bases are TGTGCCACATCGACAGGGGTGGGCGAGCAGTACTTC.

The chain is built from TRBV5-4 and TRBJ1-2, with TRBD1 matching 7 bases. Germline V gene lookup returns CDR1 SGHNT and CDR2 YYREEE (reference sequence). The CDR3 sequence is 13 residues long. V lost 4 bases to trimming and J lost 4 bases; unmatched junction nucleotides: 4. CDR3 nucleotide sequence: TGTGCCAGCAGCACCGGGACAGTCTATGGCTACACCTTC. It encodes CASSTGTVYGYTF.

The J gene is TRBJ2-1, the V gene TRBV9; the D gene is possibly TRBD2 (7 bases). Trimming took 3 bases from V and 1 from J, leaving 11 bases between them. The CDR3 totals 15 residues. Germline-derived CDR1 and CDR2 are SGDLS and YYNGEE. CDR3 bases: TGTGCCAGCAGCGAAGGGAGGGGGTCCTACAATGAGCAGTTCTTC. Translating it yields CASSEGRGSYNEQFF.